What follows are 6 T cell receptor beta chains derived from one specimen sequenced in a study of T-cell reconstitution after alpha-beta-depleted transplantation in children. Unique molecular identifiers were built into the TCRbeta library. MiXCR was run by TCRdb on the PCR reads, yielding one entry per CDR3 protein. The table records around 580,000 distinct CDR3 sequences, 20% to 25% of them present only once. The material was PBMCs, mostly from graft donor cells, obtained 360 days after TCRalphabeta/CD19-depleted stem cell transplant. Receptors were obtained from a boy less than two years old who had a stem cell transplant for acute myeloid leukemia, so the T cells may come from the graft donor.

V is TRBV9 and J is TRBJ2-7; the D gene is possibly TRBD2 (6 bases). Germline V gene lookup returns CDR1 SGDLS and CDR2 YYNGEE. This CDR3 region has 13 residues. The V and J ends lost 7 bases and 3 bases respectively, with 14 bases between them. In DNA, the CDR3 is TGTGCCAGCGCCCCGGGGGACCTCTACGAGCAGTACTTC. Residues: CASAPGDLYEQYF.

V and J are TRBV7-2 and TRBJ2-7; D possibly corresponds to TRBD2 (5 bases). Germline V gene data show CDR1 as SGHTA and CDR2 as FQGNSA. There are 14 residues in the CDR3. Trimming pared 2 bases from V and 5 bases from J, leaving 13 bases between. The DNA of the CDR3 is TGTGCCAGCAGCTTAAGAGGAGGCCCCCACGAGCAGTACTTC. The encoded protein is CASSLRGGPHEQYF.

This clonotype was counted only a few times. The CDR3 DNA is TGTGCCAGCAGCAGACTGGCTAACTATGGCTACACCTTC. Translating gives CASSRLANYGYTF. The genes are TRBV12-3 or TRBV12-4 and TRBJ1-2; D unclear. Trimming pared 6 bases from V and 0 bases from J, leaving 8 bases between. CDR3 size: 13 residues.

This clonotype has at least ten counts. The genes are TRBV29-1 and TRBJ1-2; 9 nucleotides align to TRBD1. The V gene end was trimmed by 6 bases and the J gene end by 1 base; junction bases not matched to a gene: 3. Germline V gives CDR1 SQVTM, CDR2 ANQGSEA. CDR3 length: 13 amino acids. The chain's CDR3 is CSVDRGYNYGYTF. The CDR3 DNA reads as TGCAGCGTGGACAGGGGATATAACTATGGCTACACCTTC.

This clonotype was observed at least ten times. The V and J genes are TRBV20-1 and TRBJ2-6; TRBD1 might be the D (5 bases). The CDR3 consists of 15 residues. V lost 6 bases, J lost 1 base, and 13 bases lay in between. Per germline, CDR1 DFQATT and CDR2 SNEGSKA (reference sequence). CDR3 protein: CSARADGSGANVLTF. As DNA, the CDR3 is TGCAGTGCCAGGGCAGACGGGTCTGGGGCCAACGTCCTGACTTTC.

In this sample, this clonotype turned up a few times. The V and J genes are TRBV15 and TRBJ2-4; 7 nucleotides line up with TRBD2. Per germline, CDR1 LNHNV and CDR2 YYDKDF (reference sequence). The CDR3 covers 18 residues. With 0 bases clipped from V and 0 bases from J, the junction kept 8 bases outside the gene matches. CDR3 loop: CATSRDWSGELAKNIQYF. The CDR3 DNA follows: TGTGCCACCAGCAGAGATTGGAGCGGGGAACTAGCCAAAAACATTCAGTACTTC.